This entry describes one T cell receptor beta chain. TEMRA cells underwent FACS enrichment and CD8+ and CD4+ T cells underwent negative isolation. This record belongs to a study of CD8 T cells in Susac syndrome. Study background: Patients with Susac syndrome, at blood draw, were therapy-naive, on corticosteroids, or on intravenous immunoglobulin alone.

The RNA input was roughly 0.45 to 1 ug, and it was reverse transcribed with random hexamers. TCRdb reprocessed the immunoSEQ multiplex PCR reads with MiXCR, giving one entry per CDR3 protein. This table has roughly 100,000 distinct CDR3 sequences, 95% to 96% appearing once. This clonotype originated in a human donor with Susac syndrome. Sequencing used CD8+ T cells from PBMCs.

The CDR3 loop reads CSASRGGKSPLHF. CDR3 DNA sequence: TGCAGTGCTAGTCGGGGAGGGAAGTCACCCCTCCACTTT. The V call is TRBV20-1, the J call TRBJ1-6; D not resolved. The CDR3 consists of 13 residues. V lost 3 bases, J lost 10 bases, and 13 bases lay in between. CDR1 DFQATT and CDR2 SNEGSKA come from the germline V gene (reference sequence).